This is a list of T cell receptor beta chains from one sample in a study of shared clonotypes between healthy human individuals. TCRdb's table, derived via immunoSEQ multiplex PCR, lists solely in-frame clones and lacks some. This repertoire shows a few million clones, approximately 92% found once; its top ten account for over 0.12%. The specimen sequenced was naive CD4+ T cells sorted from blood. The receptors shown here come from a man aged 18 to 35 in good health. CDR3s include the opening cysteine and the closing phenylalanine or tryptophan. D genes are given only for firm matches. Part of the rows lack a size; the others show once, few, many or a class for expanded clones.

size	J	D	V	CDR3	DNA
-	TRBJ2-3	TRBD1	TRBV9	CASSVYTHRGIDTQYF	TGTGCCAGCAGCGTATATACACACAGGGGGATCGATACGCAGTATTTT
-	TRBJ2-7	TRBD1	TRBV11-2	CASSFPGTASYEQYF	TGTGCCAGCAGCTTTCCCGGGACAGCTTCCTACGAGCAGTACTTC
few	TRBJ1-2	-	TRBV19	CASSIEGRFNYGYTF	TGTGCCAGTAGTATAGAGGGGAGATTTAACTATGGCTACACCTTC
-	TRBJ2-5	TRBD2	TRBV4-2	CASSQGGGEETQYF	TGTGCCAGCAGCCAAGGGGGAGGGGAAGAGACCCAGTACTTC
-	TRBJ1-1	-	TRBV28	CASSPAGRAFF	TGTGCCAGCAGCCCTGCAGGGAGAGCTTTCTTT
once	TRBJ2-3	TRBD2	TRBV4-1	CASSPSGVAGGWATDTQYF	TGCGCCAGCAGCCCTTCGGGGGTAGCGGGAGGGTGGGCCACAGATACGCAGTATTTT
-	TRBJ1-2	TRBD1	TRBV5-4	CASSLGGTGVYGYTF	TGTGCCAGCAGCTTGGGGGGGACAGGGGTCTATGGCTACACCTTC
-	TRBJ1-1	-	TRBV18	CASSPPGRARTTEAFF	TGTGCCAGCTCACCCCCCGGCAGGGCGAGGACCACTGAAGCTTTCTTT
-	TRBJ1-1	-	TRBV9	CASSDKQWTVNTEAFF	TGTGCCAGCAGCGATAAACAATGGACAGTGAACACTGAAGCTTTCTTT
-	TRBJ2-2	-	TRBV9	CASSARLEPGELFF	TGTGCCAGCAGCGCCCGACTAGAACCCGGGGAGCTGTTTTTT
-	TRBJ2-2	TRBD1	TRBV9	CASSAGTENTGELFF	TGTGCCAGCAGCGCCGGGACAGAGAACACCGGGGAGCTGTTTTTT
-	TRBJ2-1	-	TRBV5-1	CASSLWRETYNEQFF	TGCGCCAGCAGCTTGTGGAGGGAAACCTACAATGAGCAGTTCTTC
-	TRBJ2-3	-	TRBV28	CASSPRTDTQYF	TGTGCCAGCAGTCCCCGAACAGATACGCAGTATTTT
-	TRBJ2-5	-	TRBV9	CASSVGHNLQETQYF	TGTGCCAGCAGCGTAGGGCACAACCTTCAAGAGACCCAGTACTTC
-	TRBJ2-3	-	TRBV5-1	CASRENTDTQYF	TGCGCCAGCCGAGAGAACACAGATACGCAGTATTTT
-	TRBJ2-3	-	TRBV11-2	CASCLWGASATDTQYF	TGTGCCAGCTGCCTCTGGGGTGCTAGCGCCACAGATACGCAGTATTTT
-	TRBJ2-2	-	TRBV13	CASSPTGPGELFF	TGTGCCAGCAGCCCTACAGGGCCCGGGGAGCTGTTTTTT
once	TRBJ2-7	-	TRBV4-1	CASSQVDTGSYEQYF	TGCGCCAGCAGCCAAGTTGACACGGGCTCCTACGAGCAGTACTTC
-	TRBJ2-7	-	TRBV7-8	CASSTRDGFSYEQYF	TGTGCCAGCAGCACCCGGGACGGTTTTTCGTACGAGCAGTACTTC
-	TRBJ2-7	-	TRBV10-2	CASRVRQYF	TGCGCCAGCAGAGTCCGGCAGTACTTC
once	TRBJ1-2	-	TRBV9	CASSVVGGGNAF	-
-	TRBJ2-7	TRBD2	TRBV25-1	CASSGPSGRIAEQYF	TGTGCCAGCAGTGGTCCTAGCGGGAGGATTGCCGAGCAGTACTTC
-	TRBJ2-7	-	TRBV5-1	CASSFSGGSSYEQYF	TGCGCCAGCAGCTTCTCTGGGGGCAGCTCCTACGAGCAGTACTTC
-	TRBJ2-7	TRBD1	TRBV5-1	CATSLEGTGGSYEQYF	TGCGCCACCTCCCTCGAGGGGACAGGGGGATCCTACGAGCAGTACTTC